The 30 T cell receptor beta chains listed next were all sequenced from one sample in a study of identical twins. One entry per CDR3 protein results from TCRdb running MiXCR on the 5' RACE reads. This table holds around 230,000 distinct CDR3 sequences, 6.5% found once. This sample also belongs to another study, concerning T cells expressing NK-cell markers.

The sequenced sample consisted of CD8+ T cells sorted from blood. Receptors originate from a woman between 18 and 30 years old in good health.

This clonotype has more than one count but fewer than ten. V is TRBV9 and J is TRBJ2-5, with D perhaps matching TRBD2 (6 bases). The V end lost 2 bases, the J end lost 5 bases, and 13 bases lay between the germline ends. Germline CDR1 is SGDLS and CDR2 is YYNGEE. This CDR3 comprises 14 residues. CDR3: CASSVLAERETQYF. The CDR3, as DNA: TGTGCCAGCAGCGTGTTAGCGGAGCGGGAGACCCAGTACTTC.

This clonotype occurred a few times. The J gene is TRBJ2-2, the V gene TRBV27, with 9 bases identical to TRBD1. The CDR3 extends over 14 amino acids. V gave up 8 bases and J gave up 5 bases; unmatched junction bases: 6. CDR1 is MNHEY and CDR2 is SMNVEV in the germline V gene (reference sequence). CDR3 residues: CASGRTGVTGELFF. In DNA form, the CDR3 reads TGTGCCAGCGGGAGGACAGGGGTAACCGGGGAGCTGTTTTTT.

In this sample, this clonotype turned up a few times. V gene TRBV27 combines with J gene TRBJ1-1; weak D call: TRBD1 (5 bases). Trimming pared 6 bases from V and 2 bases from J, leaving 16 bases between. The CDR3 length is 15 residues. CDR1 is MNHEY and CDR2 is SMNVEV in the germline V gene (reference sequence). CDR3 in amino acids: CASRMSPGGNTEAFF. CDR3 in DNA: TGTGCCAGCAGGATGAGCCCCGGGGGTAACACTGAAGCTTTCTTT.

The CDR3 DNA reads as TGCGCCAGCAGCCCGGAACCTGCAACTAATGAAAAACTGTTTTTT. Amino acid sequence: CASSPEPATNEKLFF. The chain joins TRBV4-3 to TRBJ1-4; D not resolved. V dropped 4 bases and J dropped 0 bases, with 9 bases sitting between them. Germline-derived CDR1 and CDR2 are LGHNA and YSLEER. The CDR3 is 15 residues long.

This clonotype was found a few times. The chain is built from TRBV20-1 and TRBJ1-1; D not resolved. V was pared by 0 bases and J by 3 bases, with 8 bases between. The CDR3 spans 13 residues. Looked up from germline, CDR1 is DFQATT and CDR2 is SNEGSKA (reference sequence). The CDR3 nucleotides are TGCAGTGCTAGAGAGGCAGGAGACACTGAAGCTTTCTTT. It encodes CSAREAGDTEAFF.

The chain uses TRBV27 and TRBJ1-4, with a tentative D call TRBD1 (5 bases). CDR3 length: 12 amino acids. Trimming took 5 bases from V and 10 from J, leaving 11 bases between them. The germline V gene has CDR1 MNHEY and CDR2 SMNVEV (reference sequence). The CDR3 protein is CASSPLGGKLFF. CDR3 sequence (DNA): TGTGCCAGCAGTCCCCTGGGGGGAAAACTGTTTTTT.

The chain is built from TRBV5-1 and TRBJ2-3, with no clear D. The CDR3 loop spans 14 amino acids. The V end lost 1 base, the J end lost 2 bases, and 8 bases lay between the germline ends. Germline CDR1 reads SGHRS; CDR2 reads YFSETQ. In nucleotides, the CDR3 is TGCGCCAGCAGCTTGTTCCGGAACACAGATACGCAGTATTTT. Protein: CASSLFRNTDTQYF. The variable domain in full, completed from reference TRBV5-1 and TRBJ2-3, reads KAGVTQTPRYLIKTRGQQVTLSCSPISGHRSVSWYQQTPGQGLQFLFEYFSETQRNKGNFPGRFSGRQFSNSRSEMNVSTLELGDSALYLCASSLFRNTDTQYFGPGTRLTVL.

In this sample, this clonotype turned up many times. V is TRBV7-2 and J is TRBJ1-2, with 10 bases aligning to TRBD1. The CDR3 runs 17 residues. The V gene end was trimmed by 3 bases and the J gene end by 4 bases; junction bases not matched to a gene: 11. Germline V lookup: CDR1 SGHTA, CDR2 FQGNSA. CDR3 bases: TGTGCCAGCAGCTTCCGGGACAGGGGCCTCGAGGGCTATGGCTACACCTTC. It is translated as CASSFRDRGLEGYGYTF. Variable domain in full (rest from reference TRBV7-2 and TRBJ1-2): GAGVSQSPSNKVTEKGKDVELRCDPISGHTALYWYRQSLGQGLEFLIYFQGNSAPDKSGLPSDRFSAERTGGSVSTLTIQRTQQEDSAVYLCASSFRDRGLEGYGYTFGSGTRLTVV.

This clonotype was observed a handful of times. The gene calls are TRBV28 and TRBJ2-7; D is unresolved. This CDR3 has 11 amino acids. The germline V gene has CDR1 MDHEN and CDR2 SYDVKM. Trimming left V 9 bases short and J 3 bases short, with 9 bases between. The CDR3 loop is CASQRVYEQYF. The CDR3 DNA reads as TGTGCCAGTCAGAGAGTCTACGAGCAGTACTTC. Full variable domain (rest looked up from reference TRBV28 and TRBJ2-7): DVKVTQSSRYLVKRTGEKVFLECVQDMDHENMFWYRQDPGLGLRLIYFSYDVKMKEKGDIPEGYSVSREKKERFSLILESASTNQTSMYLCASQRVYEQYFGPGTRLTVT.

Only a few counts were recorded for this clonotype. The rearrangement links TRBV14 to TRBJ1-6; unclear D gene. Germline values: CDR1 SGHDN, CDR2 FVKESK. The V end lost 2 bases, the J end lost 10 bases, and 6 bases lay between the germline ends. This CDR3 is 12 amino acids long. Here the CDR3 DNA reads TGTGCCAGCAGCCAAAACGGCTCACCCCTCCACTTT. It specifies CASSQNGSPLHF.

This clonotype was detected many times. The V gene is TRBV12-3 or TRBV12-4, the J gene TRBJ2-2; no clear D gene. The CDR3 sequence is 14 residues long. The V end was cut by 3 bases, the J end by 4 bases, with 9 bases between. The CDR3 DNA reads TGTGCCAGCAGTTTTGGGCGGCCCACCGGGGAGCTGTTTTTT. Amino acids: CASSFGRPTGELFF.

This chain joins TRBV9 and TRBJ2-5, with D perhaps given as TRBD1 or TRBD2 (5 bases each). Germline CDR1 reads SGDLS; CDR2 reads YYNGEE. Trimming left V 1 base short and J 4 bases short, with 14 bases between. The CDR3 contains 15 residues. The CDR3 sequence: CASSVLRGVGETQYF. The CDR3 nucleotides read TGTGCCAGCAGCGTATTGAGGGGAGTGGGAGAGACCCAGTACTTC.

This clonotype was observed a handful of times. The chain employs TRBV27 and TRBJ2-1; 7 bases are shared with TRBD1. The V and J ends lost 4 bases and 0 bases, in that order; junction bases with no gene match: 3. The CDR3 loop spans 15 amino acids. Germline CDR1 is MNHEY and CDR2 is SMNVEV (reference sequence). The CDR3 coding sequence is TGTGCCAGCAGTTCACAGGGGACCTCCTACAATGAGCAGTTCTTC. Protein sequence: CASSSQGTSYNEQFF.

The chain recombines TRBV4-2 with TRBJ2-7, with TRBD1 matching over 12 bases. Per the germline V gene, CDR1 is LGHNA and CDR2 is YNFKEQ. J gave up 5 bases and V 1 base, and 9 bases lay outside the gene matches. The CDR3 loop spans 17 amino acids. The CDR3 here is CASSQVGGTGGTHEQYF. CDR3 nucleotide sequence: TGTGCCAGCAGCCAAGTCGGGGGGACAGGGGGCACCCACGAGCAGTACTTC.

This clonotype was observed a handful of times. The chain carries TRBV3-1 and TRBJ2-1, with D hard to call. This CDR3 contains 12 residues. V shed 0 bases and J shed 8 bases, with 5 bases lying between them. Germline V gene lookup returns CDR1 LGHDT and CDR2 YNNKEL (reference sequence). The CDR3 here is CASSQDYYEQFF. CDR3 bases: TGTGCCAGCAGCCAAGATTACTATGAGCAGTTCTTC.

Regarding this clonotype: This may stem from a read error, because a much larger clone lies one nucleotide away. V usage is TRBV7-9 and J usage is TRBJ2-1; D may match TRBD1 or TRBD2 (6 bases each). This CDR3 is built from 14 residues. Germline V gene lookup returns CDR1 SEHNR and CDR2 FQNEAQ (reference sequence). V shed 5 bases and J shed 4 bases, with 12 bases lying between them. The CDR3 spells CASSPRGEYNEQFF. CDR3 in DNA: TGTGCCAGCAGCCCAAGGGGGGAATACAATGAGCAGTTCTTC.

This clonotype was counted a few times. J is TRBJ2-7 and V is TRBV12-3 or TRBV12-4; maybe TRBD1 (8 bases). CDR3 length: 13 amino acids. V was clipped by 5 bases and J by 11 bases, with 19 bases between them. The DNA for the CDR3 is TGTGCCAGCAGTCTCAGGGGGCTGGGGGGGGAGTACTTC. Its protein is CASSLRGLGGEYF.

As to this clonotype: Here the CDR3 omits its conserved ending phenylalanine or tryptophan, so a read error is the likely source. The chain is built from TRBV5-6 and TRBJ2-3, with D uncertain. Per germline, CDR1 SGHDT and CDR2 YYEEEE. The CDR3 runs 13 residues. The V and J ends lost 0 bases and 5 bases respectively, with 7 bases between them. The CDR3 DNA reads TGTGCCAGCAGCTTGGGAAGGGAAGATACGCAGTATATT. Residues: CASSLGREDTQYI.

This chain joins TRBV12-3 or TRBV12-4 and TRBJ2-7; the D gene could be TRBD1 or TRBD2 (5 bases each). The CDR3 extends over 14 amino acids. V lost 3 bases to trimming and J lost 6 bases, with 15 bases between them. This CDR3 is CASSFQYGAGEQYF. The CDR3, as DNA: TGTGCCAGCAGTTTTCAGTACGGGGCGGGCGAGCAGTACTTC.

This clonotype was recorded many times. This sequence joins TRBV11-3 and TRBJ2-1; the match to TRBD2 covers 7 bases. Germline CDR1 SGHNT, CDR2 YENEEA. J gave up 0 bases and V 5 bases, and 4 bases lay outside the gene matches. The CDR3 contains 15 residues. The CDR3 DNA follows: TGTGCCAGCAGCCTCAAGCGGGGCTCCTACAATGAGCAGTTCTTC. Translation: CASSLKRGSYNEQFF. Using reference TRBV11-3 and TRBJ2-1 for the parts outside the CDR3, the full variable domain is EAGVVQSPRYKIIEKKQPVAFWCNPISGHNTLYWYLQNLGQGPELLIRYENEEAVDDSQLPKDRFSAERLKGVDSTLKIQPAELGDSAVYLCASSLKRGSYNEQFFGPGTRLTVL.

This clonotype has just a few counts. The rearrangement links TRBV6-1 to TRBJ2-2; 10 nucleotides match TRBD2. V was clipped by 5 bases and J by 6 bases; unmatched bases: 9. The CDR3 has 16 residues. The germline gives CDR1 MNHNS, CDR2 SASEGT. CDR3 sequence reads: CASSKPSGRAAGELFF. CDR3 coding DNA: TGTGCCAGCAGTAAGCCCAGCGGGAGGGCCGCCGGGGAGCTGTTTTTT.

This clonotype was counted only a few times. This chain joins TRBV7-6 and TRBJ2-3; a possible D gene is TRBD2 (5 bases). Per germline, CDR1 SGHVS and CDR2 FNYEAQ. The CDR3 has 12 amino acids. Trimming removed 5 bases at V and 9 bases at J, with 12 bases between. CDR3: CASSGLEATQYF. The DNA for the CDR3 is TGTGCCAGCAGCGGTCTGGAGGCAACGCAGTATTTT.

This clonotype was detected only once. The chain links TRBV6-6 to TRBJ1-2; D is undetermined. Trimming pared 11 bases from V and 8 bases from J, leaving 6 bases between. In germline, CDR1 is MNHNY, CDR2 SVGAGI (reference sequence). This CDR3 is built from 8 residues. CDR3 sequence (DNA): TGTGCCGCGGGGGGCTACACCTTC. As protein: CAAGGYTF.

This clonotype was seen at least ten times. The rearrangement links TRBV10-3 to TRBJ2-1; D ambiguous. CDR1 ENHRY and CDR2 SYGVKD come from the germline V gene. V lost 6 bases and J 7 bases, leaving 13 bases between the germline ends. The CDR3 length is 13 residues. DNA for the CDR3: TGTGCCATCAGACATCCCCCATGGAATGAGCAGTTCTTC. This encodes CAIRHPPWNEQFF.

The V gene is TRBV18, the J gene TRBJ1-1, with a possible D match to TRBD1 (6 bases). The CDR3 spans 14 residues. Germline V gene data show CDR1 as KGHSH and CDR2 as LQKENI. V shed 5 bases and J shed 3 bases, with 13 bases lying between them. The CDR3: CASSAQPGDTEAFF. The CDR3 nucleotides read TGTGCCAGCTCAGCCCAACCAGGGGACACTGAAGCTTTCTTT.

This clonotype came up a few times. V and J are TRBV7-2 and TRBJ1-2; tentatively, D is TRBD1 (6 bases). V was trimmed by 4 bases and J by 4 bases, leaving 16 bases between them. The CDR3 contains 15 residues. The germline V gene encodes CDR1 SGHTA and CDR2 FQGNSA. CDR3 amino acids: CASSSISGAGYGYTF. CDR3 DNA sequence: TGTGCCAGCAGCTCCATTTCGGGGGCGGGCTATGGCTACACCTTC.

The V call is TRBV9, the J call TRBJ2-5; D unclear. The germline V gene encodes CDR1 SGDLS and CDR2 YYNGEE. V was pared by 0 bases and J by 5 bases, with 11 bases between. The CDR3 is 14 residues long. The chain's CDR3 is CASSVGVSKETQYF. DNA for the CDR3: TGTGCCAGCAGCGTAGGCGTGTCTAAGGAGACCCAGTACTTC.

This clonotype was seen at least ten times. The rearrangement joins TRBV6-1 to TRBJ1-1; possibly TRBD1 for D (6 bases). Per the germline V gene, CDR1 is MNHNS and CDR2 is SASEGT. CDR3 length: 13 amino acids. The V end lost 4 bases, the J end lost 4 bases, and 10 bases lay between the germline ends. In DNA form, the CDR3 reads TGTGCCAGCAGTGCCGGGACACTCACTGAAGCTTTCTTT. Protein: CASSAGTLTEAFF.

This clonotype was observed a few times. The chain has TRBV19 and TRBJ2-1, with no clear D. This CDR3 comprises 12 residues. Germline CDR1 and CDR2: LNHDA and SQIVND (reference sequence). V was shortened by 3 bases and J by 8 bases, with 8 bases between the two germline ends. The CDR3 spells CASSIRIDEQFF. Written as DNA, the CDR3 is TGTGCCAGTAGTATCCGAATTGATGAGCAGTTCTTC.

This clonotype was recorded at least ten times. The CDR3 region is CASRGSWGYTF. The CDR3 DNA sequence: TGTGCCAGCAGGGGATCTTGGGGCTACACCTTC. The chain links TRBV2 to TRBJ1-2, with no clear D. The CDR3 spans 11 residues. In germline, CDR1 is SNHLY, CDR2 FYNNEI. V was clipped by 6 bases and J by 8 bases, with 10 bases between them.